This TCR beta chain was retrieved from a study of CD8 T cells in Susac syndrome. CDR3 size: 15 residues. Germline CDR1 and CDR2: MGHRA and YSYEKL. Trimming at V came to 5 bases and at J to 0 bases, leaving 7 bases not matched to a gene. In the case of this clonotype: Its antigen is not known.

Overall study results and limits: The study's TCR sequencing and HLA analysis covered a relatively small number of individuals, and the study acknowledged this.

Random hexamers primed reverse transcription of about 0.45 to 1 ug RNA. TCRdb passed the immunoSEQ multiplex PCR reads through MiXCR, listing each CDR3 protein once. The table lists about 130,000 distinct CDR3 sequences, about 93% of them singletons. Patients having Susac syndrome satisfied recently defined diagnostic criteria for definite or probable disease. The rearrangement links TRBV4-1 to TRBJ2-7, with TRBD2 matching over 7 bases. Material: CD8+ T cells from PBMCs. This receptor was taken from a human donor with Susac syndrome. The CDR3 DNA sequence: TGCGCCAGCAGCGCCAAAGCGGGGTCCTCCTACGAGCAGTACTTC. Its protein product is CASSAKAGSSYEQYF.